The 26 T cell receptor beta chains listed next were all sequenced from one sample in a study of circulating tumor DNA in untreated peripheral T-cell lymphoma. The data were produced by immunoSEQ multiplex PCR, yet TCRdb's version contains in-frame clones alone and is incomplete. Among about 150 clones listed, less than 90% were seen once. Source material: cell-free DNA from blood serum. The receptors shown here come from a human donor with peripheral T-cell lymphoma.

The chain is built from TRBV7-2 and TRBJ1-6; D perhaps matches TRBD1 (5 bases). The germline CDR1 and CDR2 sequences are SGHTA and FQGNSA. The CDR3 is 14 residues long. V dropped 5 bases and J dropped 7 bases, with 12 bases sitting between them. The CDR3 sequence: CASSRIEGNSPLHF. The CDR3 nucleotides are TGTGCCAGCAGCCGAATTGAGGGGAATTCACCCCTCCACTTT.

V and J are TRBV7-2 and TRBJ2-3, with no clear D. CDR1 is SGHTA, CDR2 FQGNSA, per germline. There are 14 residues in the CDR3. Trimming removed 1 base from V and 5 bases from J, with 10 bases in between. CDR3 loop: CASSLVPGIDTQYF. In nucleotides, the CDR3 is TGTGCCAGCAGCTTAGTCCCCGGTATAGATACGCAGTATTTT. The whole variable domain, filled in from reference TRBV7-2 and TRBJ2-3, reads GAGVSQSPSNKVTEKGKDVELRCDPISGHTALYWYRQSLGQGLEFLIYFQGNSAPDKSGLPSDRFSAERTGGSVSTLTIQRTQQEDSAVYLCASSLVPGIDTQYFGPGTRLTVL.

CDR3 nucleotides: TGTGCCAGTAGTACTCAAGTAGACGGGGAGACCCAGTACTTC. Translating it yields CASSTQVDGETQYF. The V and J genes are TRBV19 and TRBJ2-5; the D is unclear. CDR1 and CDR2 from the germline V gene are LNHDA and SQIVND (reference sequence). The CDR3 is 14 residues long. The V end lost 4 bases, the J end lost 5 bases, and 14 bases lay between the germline ends.

The chain combines TRBV13 with TRBJ1-5; D remains unclear. The germline V and J ends were trimmed by 5 bases and 4 bases, with 12 bases remaining between them. Germline-derived CDR1 and CDR2 are PRHDT and FYEKMQ (reference sequence). The CDR3 length is 14 residues. The CDR3 protein is CASSLRRANQPQHF. As DNA, the CDR3 is TGTGCCAGCAGCCTCCGAAGAGCTAATCAGCCCCAGCATTTT.

This chain joins TRBV18 and TRBJ2-2; tentative D call: TRBD1 (5 bases). Germline V gene sequence: CDR1 KGHSH, CDR2 LQKENI. The V and J ends lost 3 bases and 0 bases respectively, with 8 bases between them. This CDR3 spans 15 amino acids. The CDR3 here is CASSPRQSNTGELFF. CDR3 in DNA: TGTGCCAGCTCACCCCGACAGTCGAACACCGGGGAGCTGTTTTTT.

The genes are TRBV5-6 and TRBJ2-1, with TRBD1 matching over 11 bases. The CDR3 loop spans 14 amino acids. V gave up 7 bases and J gave up 7 bases; unmatched junction bases: 7. From germline, CDR1 is SGHDT and CDR2 YYEEEE. The DNA for the CDR3 is TGTGCCAGCTTGGACAGGGGGCAAGTGAATGAGCAGTTCTTC. Translating it yields CASLDRGQVNEQFF.

V gene TRBV10-3 combines with J gene TRBJ1-5; D call uncertain. Trimming left V 3 bases short and J 5 bases short, with 14 bases between. The germline V gene has CDR1 ENHRY and CDR2 SYGVKD. The CDR3 is 15 amino acids. The DNA for the CDR3 is TGTGCCATCAGTGACAGCCCCGACCAACATCAGCCCCAGCATTTT. Protein product: CAISDSPDQHQPQHF.

A few counts support this clone. This sequence joins TRBV10-3 and TRBJ1-1; D unclear. The V end was cut by 0 bases, the J end by 5 bases, with 16 bases between. The CDR3 runs 16 residues. Germline V gene lookup returns CDR1 ENHRY and CDR2 SYGVKD. CDR3 sequence: CAISESMVGIGTEAFF. The CDR3 DNA reads as TGTGCCATCAGTGAGTCGATGGTAGGGATTGGGACTGAAGCTTTCTTT.

This clone came up once. The gene calls are TRBV18 and TRBJ2-7, with D possibly being TRBD1 or TRBD2 (5 bases each). Trimming took off 0 bases at V and 5 bases at J, with 11 bases between the two ends. Germline V gene lookup returns CDR1 KGHSH and CDR2 LQKENI. This CDR3 contains 14 residues. The CDR3 loop is CASSPPDGADEQYF. CDR3 in DNA: TGTGCCAGCTCACCACCTGACGGGGCGGACGAGCAGTACTTC.

The chain joins TRBV19 to TRBJ1-1; no clear D. CDR1 LNHDA and CDR2 SQIVND come from the germline V gene (reference sequence). V was cut by 1 base and J by 0 bases, with 9 bases left in between. The CDR3 has 15 residues. The CDR3: CASSIGQLLNTEAFF. The CDR3 nucleotides are TGTGCCAGTAGTATAGGGCAGCTCCTGAACACTGAAGCTTTCTTT.

This sequence joins TRBV5-4 and TRBJ1-2; D may be TRBD1 (5 bases). V was trimmed by 4 bases and J by 5 bases, leaving 15 bases between them. The CDR3 is 14 amino acids. Germline CDR1 and CDR2: SGHNT and YYREEE (reference sequence). CDR3 nucleotides: TGTGCCAGCAGCCCGGGGGGGATCCTTTATGGCTACACCTTC. This codes for CASSPGGILYGYTF.

The gene calls are TRBV6-6 and TRBJ1-4; D perhaps matches TRBD1 (6 bases). Between the trimmed V and J ends, which lost 5 bases and 5 bases, there was a span of 15 bases. Germline V gene sequence: CDR1 MNHNY, CDR2 SVGAGI (reference sequence). This CDR3 region has 15 residues. The CDR3 nucleotides are TGTGCCAGCAGTCACGGACAGAGCTTAAATGAAAAACTGTTTTTT. Its translation: CASSHGQSLNEKLFF.

V gene TRBV5-4 combines with J gene TRBJ1-4; no definite D call. The CDR3 is 14 amino acids. In germline, CDR1 is SGHNT, CDR2 YYREEE (reference sequence). V was clipped by 4 bases and J by 5 bases, with 12 bases between them. The CDR3: CASSPGEGNEKLFF. CDR3 nucleotide sequence: TGTGCCAGCAGCCCCGGTGAAGGGAATGAAAAACTGTTTTTT. Filled out from reference TRBV5-4 and TRBJ1-4, the complete variable domain reads ETGVTQSPTHLIKTRGQQVTLRCSSQSGHNTVSWYQQALGQGPQFIFQYYREEENGRGNFPPRFSGLQFPNYSSELNVNALELDDSALYLCASSPGEGNEKLFFGSGTQLSVL.

The chain couples TRBV5-1 to TRBJ1-1; 10 bases match TRBD1. Germline CDR1 is SGHRS and CDR2 is YFSETQ. CDR3 length: 15 amino acids. The trim removed 4 bases at V and 5 bases at J, leaving 8 bases unmatched. This CDR3 is CASSLDGQGGTEAFF. Written as DNA, the CDR3 is TGCGCCAGCAGCCTCGACGGACAGGGGGGTACTGAAGCTTTCTTT.

This chain connects TRBV19 to TRBJ2-1; 9 nucleotides align to TRBD2. Germline V gene data show CDR1 as LNHDA and CDR2 as SQIVND (reference sequence). The CDR3 is 15 residues long. The J segment lost 4 bases and the V segment lost 7 bases, leaving 8 bases of the junction unmatched. The CDR3 region is CASTTSGGRYNEQFF. Written as DNA, the CDR3 is TGTGCCAGTACGACAAGCGGGGGGCGATACAATGAGCAGTTCTTC.

V and J are TRBV19 and TRBJ2-2; no firm D call. In germline, CDR1 is LNHDA, CDR2 SQIVND (reference sequence). The CDR3 spans 14 residues. The V end lost 0 bases, the J end lost 3 bases, and 5 bases lay between the germline ends. CDR3 protein: CASSIDRDTGELFF. For the CDR3, the DNA is TGTGCCAGTAGTATAGACAGAGACACCGGGGAGCTGTTTTTT.

This rearrangement joins TRBV19 to TRBJ1-3; a weak D match, TRBD1 (5 bases). CDR1 and CDR2 from the germline V gene are LNHDA and SQIVND (reference sequence). Trimming pared 5 bases from V and 0 bases from J, leaving 14 bases between. The CDR3 contains 16 residues. The CDR3 reads CASSWGNWDSGNTIYF. The CDR3 DNA reads TGTGCCAGTAGTTGGGGCAACTGGGACTCTGGAAACACCATATATTTT.

V usage is TRBV29-1 and J usage is TRBJ1-4; possible D gene TRBD1, 6 bases. The V gene's germline CDR1 is SQVTM and CDR2 ANQGSEA. CDR3 length: 17 residues. The V and J ends lost 0 bases and 7 bases respectively, with 21 bases between them. The CDR3 coding sequence is TGCAGCGTTGAAGATAGTGGACAGCCCGGGTGGCTTGAAAAACTGTTTTTT. Translated: CSVEDSGQPGWLEKLFF.

The V and J genes are TRBV5-5 and TRBJ2-5, with TRBD2 identical over 7 bases. The length of the CDR3 is 17 residues. Germline V gives CDR1 SGHKS, CDR2 YYEKEE (reference sequence). V lost 4 bases, J lost 2 bases, and 14 bases stayed unmatched. In nucleotides, the CDR3 is TGTGCCAGCAGCCCCCGGGTGGGGGGGGGAAAACAAGAGACCCAGTACTTC. As protein: CASSPRVGGGKQETQYF.

The chain uses TRBV7-9 and TRBJ2-7; 8 bases are a match to TRBD1. V lost 5 bases, J lost 2 bases, and 11 bases stayed unmatched. The germline gives CDR1 SEHNR, CDR2 FQNEAQ (reference sequence). The CDR3 loop spans 16 amino acids. The CDR3 sequence is CASSSQGARITYEQYF. DNA for the CDR3: TGTGCCAGCAGCAGCCAGGGGGCGCGAATCACCTACGAGCAGTACTTC.

V and J are TRBV6-5 and TRBJ1-2; no reliable D call. The CDR3 loop spans 11 amino acids. V was clipped by 6 bases and J by 8 bases, with 10 bases between them. Germline V gene lookup returns CDR1 MNHEY and CDR2 SVGAGI. Here the CDR3 reads CASRWARGYTF. The CDR3 region has the DNA TGTGCCAGCAGGTGGGCGCGGGGCTACACCTTC.

V and J are TRBV5-4 and TRBJ2-7, with 10 bases fitting TRBD1. Trimming cost V 4 bases and J 2 bases; bases outside gene matches: 3. CDR3 length equals 14 residues. CDR1 SGHNT and CDR2 YYREEE come from the germline V gene (reference sequence). CDR3 coding DNA: TGTGCCAGCAGCCCCGGACAGGGGGCCTACGAGCAGTACTTC. Its translation is CASSPGQGAYEQYF.

This sequence joins TRBV5-6 and TRBJ2-5; unclear D gene. V lost 6 bases to trimming and J lost 5 bases, with 8 bases between them. Germline assignment: CDR1 SGHDT and CDR2 YYEEEE. The length of the CDR3 is 11 residues. CDR3 amino acids: CASKVGETQYF. The CDR3, as DNA: TGTGCCAGCAAGGTTGGGGAGACCCAGTACTTC.

The chain carries TRBV7-2 and TRBJ1-3; unclear D gene. Germline V gene data show CDR1 as SGHTA and CDR2 as FQGNSA. There are 16 residues in the CDR3. Trimming removed 3 bases at V and 2 bases at J, with 14 bases between. For the CDR3, the DNA is TGTGCCAGCAGCTTGGGCGGGTTAGGGCCTGGAAACACCATATATTTT. Amino acid sequence: CASSLGGLGPGNTIYF.

The chain couples TRBV6-6 to TRBJ2-7; 9 bases are a match to TRBD1. Germline V lookup: CDR1 MNHNY, CDR2 SVGAGI (reference sequence). V lost 3 bases, J lost 1 base, and 4 bases stayed unmatched. The CDR3 has 15 amino acids. The DNA of the CDR3 is TGTGCCAGCAGTTATCGCGGACAGGGGTCCTACGAGCAGTACTTC. Translation gives CASSYRGQGSYEQYF.

The J gene is TRBJ1-2, the V gene TRBV18; D gene ambiguous. Trimming removed 4 bases from V and 2 bases from J, with 17 bases in between. The CDR3 runs 16 residues. CDR1 is KGHSH, CDR2 LQKENI, per germline. The CDR3 nucleotides are TGTGCCAGCTCACGTCTCGGCGGGGTATTGAACTATGGCTACACCTTC. This encodes CASSRLGGVLNYGYTF.